Here is one T cell receptor beta chain with its context. The data derive from a study of blood T cell repertoires in COVID-19. For the study at large: From the United States, Italy and Spain came samples of acute and convalescent COVID-19. PBMCs, B-cell-depleted T cells, or T cells provided the cDNA or gDNA that made up the material.

In the original workflow: Counts of nucleated cells, estimated from reference gene primer amplification, were obtained. The assay was immunoSEQ multiplex PCR, and TCRdb's table has in-frame clones only and misses some. V and J calls and clone size come straight from that table; D and trimming were deduced from the DNA. This table holds more than 200,000 clones, around four fifths found once. The origin of this receptor is a man in his 60s with acute or convalescent COVID-19. What was sequenced was peripheral blood.

CDR3 DNA sequence: TGTGCCAGCAGCCCTATACTAGAACTAGCGGGGCAGTTGCTCGATACGCAGTATTTT. Its protein is CASSPILELAGQLLDTQYF. V gene TRBV3-1 (or the pseudogene TRBV3-2) combines with J gene TRBJ2-3; 10 nucleotides align to TRBD2. The CDR3 is 19 amino acids. CDR1 and CDR2 (germline): LGHDT, YNNKEL (reference sequence). J gave up 6 bases and V 4 bases, and 19 bases lay outside the gene matches.